These 27 T cell receptor beta chains came from one sample sequenced in a study of tumor and adjacent non-tumor tissue in lung cancer. TCRbeta libraries were built with three rounds of nested PCR, modified from ARM-PCR. TCRdb re-called the multiplex PCR reads with MiXCR, one entry per CDR3 protein. Among more than 75,000 distinct CDR3 sequences listed, 80% were seen once. No cell sorting was done before RNA was extracted from the tissue. Distant lung tissue was collected more than 3 cm away from the tumor edge. Sample: distant non-tumor lung tissue. Receptors originate from a man between 60 and 70 years old with small cell lung cancer.

The chain uses TRBV5-6 and TRBJ2-7, with a possible D match to TRBD2 (5 bases). Per germline, CDR1 SGHDT and CDR2 YYEEEE. The CDR3 sequence is 15 residues long. CDR3 coding DNA: TGTGCCAGCAGCTTGGCCGGCGGAGGCCCCTACGAACAGTACGTC. It encodes CASSLAGGGPYEQYV.

Details on this clonotype: This likely comes from a read error, as the CDR3 has no conserved phenylalanine or tryptophan at its end. This chain joins TRBV6-5 and TRBJ1-6, with TRBD1 identical over 8 bases. From germline, CDR1 is MNHEY and CDR2 SVGAGI. This CDR3 is built from 16 residues. CDR3 in amino acids: CSSRRDRTGKSSPLHS. DNA for the CDR3: TGTTCCAGCAGGCGCGATCGGACAGGGAAGTCTTCACCCCTCCACTCT.

For the CDR3, the DNA is TGCGCCAGCAGCCAAGGATTGTCAGAGGTGCAGTTCTTC. This gives the protein CASSQGLSEVQFF. The genes are TRBV4-1 and TRBJ2-1; D not resolved. The CDR3 length is 13 residues. Germline V CDR1 and CDR2: MGHRA, YSYEKL. V lost 1 base and J 12 bases, leaving 13 bases between the germline ends.

As to this clonotype: The germline gene is not matched at one end of the junction; a read error may be the cause. The CDR3 region has the DNA TGCGCCAGCAGCTTGGCCTTAACCGGGAGGGCCGGGGAGCAGTTATTC. It specifies CASSLALTGRAGEQLF. The V gene is TRBV5-1, the J gene TRBJ2-1; 8 bases align to TRBD2. This CDR3 region has 16 residues. Germline CDR1 is SGHRS and CDR2 is YFSETQ.

The V call is TRBV4-2, the J call TRBJ1-1; the D is unclear. The CDR3 sequence is 14 residues long. The V gene lost 4 bases and the J gene lost 7 bases, with 16 bases spanning the gap. Germline V gene sequence: CDR1 LGHNA, CDR2 YNFKEQ. CDR3 DNA: TGTGCCAGCAGCCGGCTAACGGACCGGGGTGAAGCTTTCTTT. It specifies CASSRLTDRGEAFF.

For this clonotype: No conserved phenylalanine or tryptophan is present at the end of the CDR3, so a read error is the likely explanation. The CDR3 DNA reads TGTAACAGCAGGGATAATAAAGTTGGAAACACCATATATTAT. This codes for CNSRDNKVGNTIYY. V usage is TRBV6-5 and J usage is TRBJ1-3, with a tentative D call TRBD1 (5 bases). Germline values: CDR1 MNHEY, CDR2 SVGAGI. The CDR3 loop spans 14 amino acids.

About this clonotype: The DNA is left out, because the CDR3 cannot be placed on it with certainty; the CDR3 is given as TCRdb lists it. Here the CDR3 reads CVSSLGVAGGYYCNERFF. The V and J genes are TRBV11-2 and TRBJ2-1; the table calls TRBD2, which could not be checked here. Including both end residues, the CDR3 is 18 amino acids long. Germline CDR1 SGHAT, CDR2 FQNNGV.

As to this clonotype: The final CDR3 position lacks the conserved phenylalanine or tryptophan, pointing to a likely read error. The rearrangement links TRBV6-5 to TRBJ1-1; 8 bases align to TRBD1. This CDR3 has 15 amino acids. Germline loops: CDR1 MNHEY, CDR2 SVGAGI. The CDR3 spells CASSYPGGRNTEAFS. CDR3 nucleotide sequence: TGCGCCAGCAGTTACCCAGGGGGCAGGAACACTGAAGCTTTCTCT.

A word on this clonotype: At one of its ends the junction is not consistent with the germline gene, which may arise from a read error. V and J are TRBV24-1 and TRBJ2-1; 14 nucleotides align to TRBD2. This CDR3 comprises 19 residues. Germline CDR1 KGHDR, CDR2 SFDVKD. CDR3 nucleotide sequence: TGTGCCACCAGTGATTTGGGGGGACTAGCGGGAGTCCGGTACAATAAGCAGTTCTTC. This gives the protein CATSDLGGLAGVRYNKQFF.

Concerning this clonotype itself: Mismatch with germline at one junction end may stem from a read error. V and J are TRBV10-1 and TRBJ2-1; tentatively, D is TRBD2 (6 bases). CDR1 is WNHNN, CDR2 SYGVQD, per germline (reference sequence). The CDR3 runs 15 residues. In DNA, the CDR3 is TGCGCTAGCAGTGATCGAACGGGAGCTTACAATGAGCAGTTCTTC. This gives the protein CASSDRTGAYNEQFF.

The V call is TRBV7-3, the J call TRBJ2-5, with TRBD1 matching 9 bases. The CDR3 is 15 amino acids. The junction had 3 bases not matched to a gene; V was cut back by 0 bases and J by 4 bases. The germline CDR1 and CDR2 sequences are SGHTA and FQGTGA. The CDR3 nucleotides read TGTGCCAGCAGCTTAACCGGGACAGGGATAGAGACCCAGTACTTC. Protein: CASSLTGTGIETQYF.

To note about this clonotype: Here the CDR3 omits its conserved ending phenylalanine or tryptophan, so a read error is the likely source. The DNA is omitted, as the CDR3 cannot be located on it reliably, and the CDR3 follows TCRdb's listing. The gene calls are TRBV11-2 and TRBJ2-2; the D call in the table, TRBD1, was not verified against the DNA. Germline values: CDR1 SGHAT, CDR2 FQNNGV. The CDR3 totals 14 residues, both ends included. CDR3 loop: CASRGTGNTGELVY.

This clonotype was found a few times. The chain has TRBV5-1 and TRBJ2-5, with a weak D call TRBD1 (6 bases). CDR1 is SGHRS, CDR2 YFSETQ, per germline. V shed 4 bases and J shed 5 bases, with 12 bases lying between them. This CDR3 has 13 amino acids. This CDR3 reads CASSMGARETQYF. The CDR3, as DNA: TGCGCCAGCAGCATGGGGGCGCGGGAGACCCAGTACTTC.

Points on this clonotype: The junction departs from germline at one end; a sequencing error may be responsible. The chain combines TRBV6-5 with TRBJ1-1; D unclear. CDR1 is MNHEY and CDR2 is SVGAGI in the germline V gene. The CDR3 is made up of 14 amino acids. CDR3 protein: CVSSPLELYTEAFF. The CDR3, as DNA: TGTGTCAGCAGTCCACTGGAGTTGTACACTGAAGCTTTCTTT.

V gene TRBV11-1 combines with J gene TRBJ2-4, with D hard to call. V was shortened by 5 bases and J by 9 bases, with 20 bases between the two germline ends. In germline, CDR1 is SGHAT, CDR2 FQDESV (reference sequence). CDR3 length: 15 residues. The CDR3 here is CASSPPSLAKVIQYF. The CDR3 region has the DNA TGTGCCAGCAGCCCCCCCAGCTTGGCCAAAGTCATTCAGTACTTC.

This clonotype was counted a few times. A much more abundant neighbour one base away suggests this may be a read error. The chain joins TRBV7-8 to TRBJ2-3; D perhaps matches TRBD1 (6 bases). V lost 3 bases, J lost 4 bases, and 14 bases lay in between. This CDR3 has 15 amino acids. CDR1 is SGHVS, CDR2 FQNEAQ, per germline. The CDR3 here is CASSLGQKRADTQYF. CDR3 nucleotides: TGTGCCAGCAGCTTGGGACAAAAAAGGGCAGATACGCAGTATTTT.

This clonotype was counted a single time. It may be a read error: a sequence one base away is much more abundant. This chain joins TRBV5-1 and TRBJ2-6; D uncertain. Deletions cut 7 bases from V and 4 bases from J, with 12 bases between. CDR1 and CDR2 from the germline V gene are SGHRS and YFSETQ. CDR3 length equals 14 residues. This CDR3 is CASSETAGANVLTF. CDR3 nucleotides: TGCGCCAGCTCGGAGACCGCGGGGGCCAACGTCCTGACTTTC.

This rearrangement joins TRBV5-1 to TRBJ1-4; a weak D match, TRBD1 (5 bases). This CDR3 is built from 16 residues. Trimming removed 4 bases at V and 7 bases at J, with 20 bases between. Germline CDR1 reads SGHRS; CDR2 reads YFSETQ. The CDR3 nucleotides read TGCGCCAGCAGCGCTGATGAGGGGCCTGGACGTGAAAAACTGTTTTTT. Its protein product is CASSADEGPGREKLFF.

Comments on this clonotype: Given a much more abundant clone one base away, this may be a read error. The chain combines TRBV7-3 with TRBJ2-1, with TRBD2 identical over 9 bases. Germline CDR1 is SGHTA and CDR2 is FQGTGA. This CDR3 is 15 amino acids long. The CDR3 loop reads CASSVMGGGGQQQLF. CDR3 bases: TGTGCCAGCAGCGTAATGGGCGGGGGGGGCCAGCAGCAGTTGTTC. The full variable domain, its missing parts supplied by reference TRBV7-3 and TRBJ2-1, is GAGVSQTPSNKVTEKGKYVELRCDPISGHTALYWYRQSLGQGPEFLIYFQGTGAADDSGLPNDRFFAVRPEGSVSTLKIQRTERGDSAVYLCASSVMGGGGQQQLFGPGTRLTVL.

This clonotype was recorded a few times. At one end the junction does not follow the germline gene, possibly because of a read error. The chain combines TRBV6-5 with TRBJ1-4; D gene uncertain. This CDR3 contains 16 residues. Per germline, CDR1 MNHEY and CDR2 SVGAGI. The CDR3 protein is CASSIKNSATNEKLFF. The CDR3 DNA sequence: TGTGCCAGCTCCATCAAGAATTCAGCAACTAATGAAAAACTGTTTTTC.

The sample holds one count of this clonotype. The CDR3 end shows no conserved phenylalanine or tryptophan, and so a read error is likely. CDR3 DNA: TGTGCCAGCAGTTCCCAACGCGTGACTTCTAACGGTGAGCAGTTCGTC. This codes for CASSSQRVTSNGEQFV. The chain recombines TRBV6-5 with TRBJ2-1; D is unclear. This CDR3 spans 16 amino acids. CDR1 MNHEY and CDR2 SVGAGI come from the germline V gene. Trimming left V 4 bases short and J 9 bases short, with 22 bases between.

A remark on this clonotype: No conserved phenylalanine or tryptophan is present at the end of the CDR3, so a read error is the likely explanation. The chain combines TRBV4-2 with TRBJ1-4, with unresolved D. Germline-derived CDR1 and CDR2 are LGHNA and YNFKEQ. The CDR3 loop spans 16 amino acids. V lost 2 bases to trimming and J lost 3 bases, with 13 bases between them. DNA for the CDR3: TGTGCCAGCAGCCAAACGGGCAGGCGGGCTAATGAAAAACTGTTTTAT. It is translated as CASSQTGRRANEKLFY.

In the case of this clonotype: The junction departs from the called germline gene at one end, perhaps through a read error. V usage is TRBV11-2 and J usage is TRBJ1-1; maybe TRBD1 (5 bases). The CDR3 loop spans 17 amino acids. Germline values: CDR1 SGHAT, CDR2 FQNNGV. CDR3 in amino acids: CATSLTGDVGRNTEAFF. CDR3 coding DNA: TGTGCCACCAGCTTAACGGGGGACGTGGGTAGGAACACTGAAGCTTTCTTT.

Many counts were recorded for this clonotype. This sequence joins TRBV28 and TRBJ2-1; D remains unclear. Germline CDR1 is MDHEN and CDR2 is SYDVKM. V was cut by 3 bases and J by 8 bases, with 20 bases left in between. The CDR3 sequence is 16 residues long. CDR3 sequence reads: CASSFLGLHGSDEQFF. The CDR3 DNA reads as TGTGCCAGCAGTTTTCTGGGTCTGCATGGTTCGGATGAGCAGTTCTTC.

V and J are TRBV5-4 and TRBJ2-2; D ambiguous. The CDR3 length is 14 residues. Germline V CDR1 and CDR2: SGHNT, YYREEE (reference sequence). The CDR3 loop is CISSSVANTGELFF. In DNA, the CDR3 is TGTATCAGCAGTTCCGTCGCGAACACCGGGGAGCTGTTTTTT.

Note on this clonotype: One junction end disagrees with the germline gene, perhaps due to a read error. The J gene is TRBJ2-3, the V gene TRBV11-2; no definite D call. Germline V gene sequence: CDR1 SGHAT, CDR2 FQNNGV. The CDR3 is 11 residues long. CDR3 sequence (DNA): TGTGTCAGCAGCGCCTTAGATATGCAGTATTTT. Translating gives CVSSALDMQYF.

V is TRBV10-1 and J is TRBJ2-3; D is uncertain. CDR3 size: 13 residues. Per germline, CDR1 WNHNN and CDR2 SYGVQD (reference sequence). Between the trimmed V and J ends, which lost 6 bases and 2 bases, there was a span of 9 bases. This CDR3 is CASSGFLTDTQYF. CDR3 in DNA: TGCGCCAGCAGCGGTTTCCTCACAGATACGCAGTATTTT.